This TCR beta chain emerged from a study of cytomegalovirus exposure and HLA in healthy donors. Trimming shortened V by 4 bases and J by 0 bases, and 12 bases separated the two germline ends. Germline CDR1 reads SNHLY; CDR2 reads FYNNEI. The CDR3 loop spans 15 amino acids. Findings and caveats of the study: The authors later found TCR association rates varying by HLA locus, with DRB1 most and HLA-C fewest. Reportedly, TCR beta sequences accurately predicted HLA-A and HLA-B alleles in most subjects.

This clone was found once. Antigen: not known. Primers included in the PCR were 60 Vbeta and 13 Jbeta primers. Profiling relied on immunoSEQ multiplex PCR, and the TCRdb table lists in-frame clones only, not all of them. The table lists approximately 180,000 clones, approximately 70% of them singletons. This chain links TRBV2 with TRBJ1-1; possible D gene TRBD1, 5 bases. Input material: PBMCs. The receptor was derived from a human donor in good health. The CDR3 loop is CASSGTLSLNTEAFF. DNA for the CDR3: TGTGCCAGCAGTGGGACACTGAGTCTGAACACTGAAGCTTTCTTT.